One T cell receptor beta chain is described in this entry. Its target is unknown. This sample is drawn from a study of T-cell memory formation after mild COVID-19. TCRdb re-called the 5' RACE reads with MiXCR, one entry per CDR3 protein. The sample has roughly 600,000 distinct CDR3 sequences; roughly 18% are singletons. Study conclusions and caveats: Cross-reactive memory apparently joined, as some responding clones appeared in pre-infection memory. Largely, contracting CD4+ clones fell within CM and EM, and contracting CD8+ clones within EMRA.

CDR3 size: 16 residues. V was trimmed by 7 bases and J by 0 bases, leaving 21 bases between them. CDR1 is SQVTM, CDR2 ANQGSEA, per germline. The chain is built from TRBV29-1 and TRBJ1-1, with D unclear. This receptor was identified in an adult woman who had mild COVID-19 (a few samples of this study predate the infection). Cell type and time point are not known. Input material: PBMCs or a T cell subset sorted from them (not recorded which). Written as DNA, the CDR3 is TGCAGCGCGACGGAGGGTCAGACCTATATGAACACTGAAGCTTTCTTT. Amino acids: CSATEGQTYMNTEAFF.